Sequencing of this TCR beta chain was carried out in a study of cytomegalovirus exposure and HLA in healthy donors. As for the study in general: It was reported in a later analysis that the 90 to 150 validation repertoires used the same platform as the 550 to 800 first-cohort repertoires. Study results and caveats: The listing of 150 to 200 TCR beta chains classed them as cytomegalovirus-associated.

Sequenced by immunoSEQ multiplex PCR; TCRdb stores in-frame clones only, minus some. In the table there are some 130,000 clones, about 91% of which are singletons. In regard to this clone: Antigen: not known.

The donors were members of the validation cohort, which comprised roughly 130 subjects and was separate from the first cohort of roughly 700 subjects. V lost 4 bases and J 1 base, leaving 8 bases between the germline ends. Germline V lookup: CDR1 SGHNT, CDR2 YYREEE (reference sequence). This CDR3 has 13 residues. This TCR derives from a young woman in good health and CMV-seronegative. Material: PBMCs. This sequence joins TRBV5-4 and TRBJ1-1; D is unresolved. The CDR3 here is CASSPHENTEAFF. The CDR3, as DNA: TGTGCCAGCAGCCCACACGAGAACACTGAAGCTTTCTTT.